The present T cell receptor beta chain was sequenced within a study of CD8+ T cells in alopecia areata. Study results and limitations: Especially in alopecia totalis/universalis, lesional scalp showed greater clonality than normal scalp did.

Peripheral blood and lesional scalp punch biopsies were taken from alopecia areata patients. Cell sorting on a FACSAria was used to separate CD4+ and CD8+ T cells from the PBMCs. Comment on this clone: The antigen is undetermined.

CDR3 length: 12 amino acids. Germline values: CDR1 SQVTM, CDR2 ANQGSEA. V was clipped by 4 bases and J by 3 bases, with 9 bases between them. Extracted from the samples, RNA was reverse transcribed into cDNA to serve as the sequencing template. The data were produced by immunoSEQ multiplex PCR, yet TCRdb's version contains in-frame clones alone and is incomplete. This sample has tens of thousands of clones; 50% to 75% occur once, and the top ten carry more than 15%. The origin of this receptor is a human donor with alopecia areata. The material was CD8+ T cells sorted from blood, obtained at week 0. This chain uses TRBV29-1 with TRBJ1-2, with D possibly TRBD1 on 5 matching bases. In DNA, the CDR3 is TGCAGCGTTGCCCGGGGCGACTATGGCTACACCTTC. Protein product: CSVARGDYGYTF.